Reported below is one T cell receptor (beta chain). This sample is drawn from a study of blood T cell repertoires in COVID-19. The overall study: Nucleic acid was either cDNA or gDNA, and it came from T cells, B-cell-depleted T cells, or PBMCs.

The protocol was immunoSEQ multiplex PCR, while the TCRdb copy is restricted to in-frame clones and leaves out a portion. The repertoire holds roughly 180,000 clones, with around 83% as singletons. Per the germline V gene, CDR1 is SGDLS and CDR2 is YYNGEE. CDR3 length equals 14 residues. J gave up 5 bases and V 4 bases, and 8 bases lay outside the gene matches. This chain joins TRBV9 and TRBJ2-7; 8 bases are shared with TRBD2. Sequenced material: peripheral blood. The clonotype originates from a woman aged 30 to 39 with active or convalescent COVID-19. The CDR3 loop is CASSLQAGANEQYF. The CDR3 nucleotides read TGTGCCAGCAGCCTCCAAGCGGGAGCCAACGAGCAGTACTTC.